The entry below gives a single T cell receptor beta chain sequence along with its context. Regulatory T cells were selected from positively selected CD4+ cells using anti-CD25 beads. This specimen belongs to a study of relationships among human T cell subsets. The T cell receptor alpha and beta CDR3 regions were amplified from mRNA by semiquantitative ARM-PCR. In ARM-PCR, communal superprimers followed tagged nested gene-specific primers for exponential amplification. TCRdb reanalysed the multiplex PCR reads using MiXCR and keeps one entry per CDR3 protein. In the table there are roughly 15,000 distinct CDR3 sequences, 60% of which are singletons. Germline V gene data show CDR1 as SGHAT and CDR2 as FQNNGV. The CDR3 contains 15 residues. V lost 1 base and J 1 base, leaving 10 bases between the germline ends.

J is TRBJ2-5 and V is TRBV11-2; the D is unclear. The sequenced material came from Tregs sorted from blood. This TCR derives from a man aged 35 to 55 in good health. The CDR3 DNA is TGTGCCAGCAGCTTAGGGCTGGTAGTCCAAGAGACCCAGTACTTC. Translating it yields CASSLGLVVQETQYF.